Sequencing of this T cell receptor beta chain was carried out in a study of OX40 agonist ivuxolimab in advanced cancers. With regard to the full study: Ivuxolimab, which targeted the costimulatory receptor OX40 (CD134), was an agonistic, fully human IgG2 monoclonal antibody. Intravenous ivuxolimab was administered to patients every 2 weeks at six dose levels: 0.01, 0.1, 0.3, 1.5, 3 and 10 mg/kg. Of the approximately 54 dose-escalation patients, hepatocellular carcinoma was present in some 19, melanoma in around 15, renal cell carcinoma in 9 and head and neck cancer in 9. A male proportion of 82.7% and a mean age of 60 years, ranging from roughly 23 to 80, were recorded for the dose-escalation cohort. Patients were allowed to have had prior anti-PD-1, anti-PD-L1 or anti-CTLA-4 therapy, and approximately 39% of the dose-escalation patients had been treated with checkpoint inhibitors. Three dose-escalation patients achieved partial responses, one with hepatocellular carcinoma and two with cutaneous melanoma. The point of sequencing TCRbeta in the periphery was to test whether ivuxolimab changed TCR sequence diversity and drove clonal T-cell expansion. The paper describes the monotherapy dose-escalation part (N = 52 patients) of the phase I trial of ivuxolimab.

Findings and caveats that apply to the study as a whole: In partial responders in the 0.1-3.0 mg/kg groups, normalized peripheral clonal expansion was found to be among the lowest, especially among CD8+ T cells. On average, CD8+ T cells showed more expanded clones than CD4+ T cells after ivuxolimab. At doses of 0.1 to 3.0 mg/kg, clonal expansion of both CD4+ and CD8+ T cells in blood was seen between baseline and week 6. The antigen specificity of the clonally expanded peripheral T cells was not determined. Low levels of normalized T-cell clonal expansion were also seen in some patients who did not respond.

Genomic DNA was extracted from sorted cells for sequencing of the TCRbeta CDR3 region. TCRbeta CDR3 regions were sequenced using the immunoSEQ Assay. The table was pulled from immuneACCESS by TCRdb, which kept in-frame rearrangements only. Such tables lose some clones; where checked, under half of the loss comes from unresolved V genes, and the rest has no known cause. This sample has approximately 70,000 clones in its table, and 70% to 90% of those were observed once. The top ten clones comprise around 8.2% of the sample. Patients with autoimmune disease history or receiving systemic immunosuppression were excluded from the trial. Peripheral blood for TCR sequencing was collected from all dose cohorts at baseline, on cycle 4 day 1, and on cycle 7 day 1. The samples were drawn from a first-in-human, open-label, multicenter phase I dose-escalation trial of ivuxolimab. The trial enrolled adults with locally advanced or metastatic head and neck squamous cell, hepatocellular, melanoma or renal cell carcinoma. Before TCR sequencing, CD4+ T cells and CD8+ T cells from peripheral blood were sorted into separate populations.

To note about this clone: Its antigen is unknown. No base qualities exist here, and no much larger clone lies one base off it.

The germline V gene provides CDR1 SGHRS and CDR2 YFSETQ. The trim is 2 bases for V and 10 bases for J, with a gap of 15 bases between the germline ends. The CDR3 goes from the cysteine to the phenylalanine over 14 residues. Solely the CDR3 DNA is kept, with 42 bases framed from the first base. This sequence uses TRBV5-1 and TRBJ1-4, with TRBD1 perhaps the D gene, on 5 matching bases. The sample consisted of CD4+ or CD8+ T cells sorted from blood, taken in a trial of the OX40 agonist ivuxolimab. The TCR was taken from an adult with an advanced solid tumor such as melanoma, head and neck, liver or kidney cancer. CDR3 protein: CASSFEEGRGKLFF. The DNA is as follows: TGCGCCAGCAGCTTTGAAGAGGGGCGGGGAAAACTGTTTTTT. With the portions outside the CDR3 filled from the reference TRBV5-1 and TRBJ1-4 genes, the complete variable region becomes KAGVTQTPRYLIKTRGQQVTLSCSPISGHRSVSWYQQTPGQGLQFLFEYFSETQRNKGNFPGRFSGRQFSNSRSEMNVSTLELGDSALYLCASSFEEGRGKLFFGSGTQLSVL.